This TCR beta chain was observed in a study of technical replicates of blood from a handful of donors. Trimming shortened V by 3 bases and J by 4 bases, and 7 bases separated the two germline ends. Germline CDR1 is MNHEY and CDR2 is SVGAGI. This CDR3 region has 13 residues. This clone was detected a few times. TCRdb's table, derived via immunoSEQ multiplex PCR, lists solely in-frame clones and lacks some. The data show 55,000 to 75,000 clones, 90% to 95% seen once. The clonotype comes from a human donor in good health. Some clones in this sample may be carry-over from other donors' samples. This chain links TRBV6-5 with TRBJ1-5; unclear D gene. Material: PBMCs. Here the CDR3 reads CASSYSVNQPQHF. The CDR3 region has the DNA TGTGCCAGCAGTTATTCTGTAAATCAGCCCCAGCATTTT.